One sample yielded the 24 T cell receptor beta chains listed below, sequenced in a study of shared clonotypes between healthy human individuals. The method was immunoSEQ multiplex PCR; TCRdb's version includes in-frame clones alone and lacks a portion of them. The sample has hundreds of thousands of clones, less than 98% seen once. Sequences were obtained from naive CD4+ T cells sorted from blood. The subset was: CD45RA+ positively selected. The receptor set was obtained from a woman under 40 in good health.

The genes are TRBV9 and TRBJ1-5, with TRBD1 identical over 7 bases. This CDR3 comprises 19 residues. The germline V gene has CDR1 SGDLS and CDR2 YYNGEE. V lost 0 bases to trimming and J lost 0 bases; unmatched junction nucleotides: 12. The CDR3 region has the DNA TGTGCCAGCAGCGTAGTTTTTGGGGACAGACCATATAGCAATCAGCCCCAGCATTTT. Residues: CASSVVFGDRPYSNQPQHF.

In DNA form, the CDR3 reads TGTGCCAGCACCTCGACCGTGACCTACGAGCAGTACTTC. Its translation is CASTSTVTYEQYF. The chain couples TRBV28 to TRBJ2-7, with D unclear. Germline-derived CDR1 and CDR2 are MDHEN and SYDVKM. V gave up 7 bases and J gave up 2 bases, with 12 bases separating them. The length of the CDR3 is 13 residues.

The gene calls are TRBV28 and TRBJ1-5; D is uncertain. The CDR3 is made up of 15 amino acids. V shed 7 bases and J shed 2 bases, with 15 bases lying between them. The V gene's germline CDR1 is MDHEN and CDR2 SYDVKM. CDR3 DNA sequence: TGTGCCAGCACTACTTCGCAAATGGGCAATCAGCCCCAGCATTTT. It yields the protein CASTTSQMGNQPQHF.

The V call is TRBV5-8, the J call TRBJ2-7, with a weak D call TRBD2 (6 bases). The CDR3 runs 15 residues. CDR1 is SGHTS and CDR2 is YDEGEE in the germline V gene. V was trimmed by 0 bases and J by 1 base, leaving 11 bases between them. The CDR3, as DNA: TGTGCCAGCAGCTTGGGAGGAGCGGGTTCCTACGAGCAGTACTTC. This translates into CASSLGGAGSYEQYF.

The V and J genes are TRBV19 and TRBJ1-2; D is possibly TRBD1 (5 bases). The CDR3 loop spans 16 amino acids. With 8 bases removed from V and 0 bases from J, the gap between germline ends came to 19 bases. Germline CDR1 reads LNHDA; CDR2 reads SQIVND (reference sequence). The CDR3 is CASSDRGDSANYGYTF. The CDR3, as DNA: TGTGCCAGTTCCGATAGGGGAGATTCAGCTAACTATGGCTACACCTTC.

The rearrangement joins TRBV6-6 to TRBJ2-7; D possibly matches TRBD1 or TRBD2 (6 bases each). The CDR3 runs to 14 residues. Germline CDR1 is MNHNY and CDR2 is SVGAGI (reference sequence). V gave up 2 bases and J gave up 5 bases, with 13 bases separating them. In DNA, the CDR3 is TGTGCCAGCAGTTACGATCCGGGGGCCAACGAGCAGTACTTC. Its protein product is CASSYDPGANEQYF.

The chain has TRBV4-1 and TRBJ2-5; 7 positions agree with TRBD1. The J call could be wrong; TRBJ2-7 is a better fit for the DNA end. Germline CDR1 MGHRA, CDR2 YSYEKL. There are 15 residues in the CDR3. The CDR3 is CASSQESGGSYEQYF. The CDR3 DNA sequence: TGCGCCAGCAGCCAGGAATCAGGGGGCTCCTACGAGCAGTACTTC.

The table lists this clone with a few counts. The J gene is TRBJ2-7, the V gene TRBV19, with 7 bases fitting TRBD1. The CDR3 is 14 residues long. Germline-derived CDR1 and CDR2 are LNHDA and SQIVND (reference sequence). The V gene end was trimmed by 3 bases and the J gene end by 2 bases; junction bases not matched to a gene: 4. CDR3 region: CASSIRGQTYEQYF. The CDR3 region has the DNA TGTGCCAGTAGTATTCGGGGACAGACCTACGAGCAGTACTTC. The variable domain in full, completed from reference TRBV19 and TRBJ2-7, reads DGGITQSPKYLFRKEGQNVTLSCEQNLNHDAMYWYRQDPGQGLRLIYYSQIVNDFQKGDIAEGYSVSREKKESFPLTVTSAQKNPTAFYLCASSIRGQTYEQYFGPGTRLTVT.

J is TRBJ1-3 and V is TRBV10-2; D gene unclear. V was clipped by 7 bases and J by 4 bases, with 8 bases between them. The CDR3 loop spans 12 amino acids. Looked up from germline, CDR1 is WSHSY and CDR2 is SAAADI. The CDR3 DNA reads TGCGCCAGCACGGCTGTGGGAAACACCATATATTTT. Protein sequence: CASTAVGNTIYF.

The chain employs TRBV7-7 and TRBJ2-3, with D perhaps TRBD1 (6 bases). Germline V gives CDR1 SSHAT, CDR2 FNYEAQ (reference sequence). V was cut by 2 bases and J by 2 bases, with 11 bases left in between. The CDR3 is 15 residues long. CDR3 protein: CASSLMGHLTDTQYF. CDR3 DNA: TGTGCCAGCAGCTTAATGGGACACCTCACAGATACGCAGTATTTT.

The chain has TRBV28 and TRBJ2-2; the D is unclear. The CDR3 has 15 amino acids. Germline CDR1 is MDHEN and CDR2 is SYDVKM. Trimming took 5 bases from V and 4 from J, leaving 14 bases between them. The CDR3 sequence is CASSIQRMITGELFF. CDR3 coding DNA: TGTGCCAGCAGTATCCAGCGCATGATCACCGGGGAGCTGTTTTTT.

The chain links TRBV5-6 to TRBJ2-7; the match to TRBD2 covers 8 bases. This CDR3 comprises 13 residues. Trimming took 4 bases from V and 9 from J; bases not matched to a gene: 9. CDR1 is SGHDT, CDR2 YYEEEE, per germline. The CDR3 loop reads CASSPGGQPVQYF. The CDR3 DNA reads as TGTGCCAGCAGCCCGGGGGGGCAGCCTGTGCAGTACTTC.

The J gene is TRBJ2-5, the V gene TRBV5-1, with a weak D call TRBD1 (5 bases). The CDR3 extends over 14 amino acids. Trimming took off 0 bases at V and 1 base at J, with 7 bases between the two ends. Germline V lookup: CDR1 SGHRS, CDR2 YFSETQ. CDR3 amino acids: CASSLEGIQETQYF. CDR3 in DNA: TGCGCCAGCAGCTTGGAGGGGATCCAAGAGACCCAGTACTTC.

The V call is TRBV5-8, the J call TRBJ1-2; 9 nucleotides agree with TRBD1. CDR3 length equals 16 residues. Trimming took 4 bases from V and 2 from J; bases not matched to a gene: 9. From germline, CDR1 is SGHTS and CDR2 YDEGEE. The CDR3 loop reads CASSPEQGARNYGYTF. Written as DNA, the CDR3 is TGTGCCAGCAGCCCGGAACAGGGGGCGCGAAACTATGGCTACACCTTC. Combining the CDR3 with reference TRBV5-8 and TRBJ1-2 gives the whole variable domain EAGVTQSPTHLIKTRGQQATLRCSPISGHTSVYWYQQALGLGLQFLLWYDEGEERNRGNFPPRFSGRQFPNYSSELNVNALELEDSALYLCASSPEQGARNYGYTFGSGTRLTVV.

The table lists this clone with a count of one. In DNA form, the CDR3 reads TGTGCCAGCAGCTTGTCGCAGGGGGCGAAGAAAGAGACCCAGTACTTC. Protein product: CASSLSQGAKKETQYF. The chain is built from TRBV5-5 and TRBJ2-5; 8 bases map to TRBD1. Trimming took 1 base from V and 3 from J; bases not matched to a gene: 8. The CDR3 contains 16 residues. Per the germline V gene, CDR1 is SGHKS and CDR2 is YYEKEE (reference sequence).

As concerns this clone: Different DNA sequences within this sample yield the same CDR3. The V and J genes are TRBV27 and TRBJ1-2; TRBD1 aligns across 7 bases. Germline assignment: CDR1 MNHEY and CDR2 SMNVEV (reference sequence). The V gene end was trimmed by 6 bases and the J gene end by 4 bases; junction bases not matched to a gene: 8. The CDR3 runs 14 residues. The CDR3 coding sequence is TGTGCCAGCAGCAAGACCGGGACAGCCTATGGCTACACCTTC. This translates into CASSKTGTAYGYTF.

This clone has just a few counts. The chain links TRBV4-1 to TRBJ1-5; a weak D match, TRBD1 (6 bases). The germline V gene has CDR1 MGHRA and CDR2 YSYEKL. The CDR3 contains 14 residues. The V end lost 1 base, the J end lost 7 bases, and 11 bases lay between the germline ends. In DNA, the CDR3 is TGCGCCAGCAGCCAAGTAGCGGACAGACAGCCCCAGCATTTT. Amino acids: CASSQVADRQPQHF.

This clone has only one observation. The chain is built from TRBV6-6 and TRBJ2-2; D gene uncertain. The CDR3 has 15 residues. Germline CDR1 and CDR2: MNHNY and SVGAGI (reference sequence). Trimming shortened V by 0 bases and J by 3 bases, and 8 bases separated the two germline ends. CDR3 in DNA: TGTGCCAGCAGTTACTCGACTTGGTACACCGGGGAGCTGTTTTTT. This gives the protein CASSYSTWYTGELFF.

This chain joins TRBV2 and TRBJ2-3; D remains ambiguous. Deletions cut 0 bases from V and 5 bases from J, with 12 bases between. From germline, CDR1 is SNHLY and CDR2 FYNNEI. CDR3 length equals 15 residues. The CDR3 reads CASSEARAYGDTQYF. CDR3 sequence (DNA): TGTGCCAGCAGTGAAGCTCGGGCGTATGGAGATACGCAGTATTTT.

This chain connects TRBV11-3 to TRBJ2-2, with D possibly TRBD2 on 5 matching bases. Germline CDR1 SGHNT, CDR2 YENEEA. The V gene lost 5 bases and the J gene lost 5 bases, with 15 bases spanning the gap. The CDR3 covers 15 residues. The CDR3 here is CASSPAPGNTGELFF. For the CDR3, the DNA is TGTGCCAGCAGCCCGGCTCCGGGGAATACCGGGGAGCTGTTTTTT.

CDR3 nucleotide sequence: TGTGCCAGCAGTGAGGGACGGAGATACAATGAGCAGTTCTTC. Translation: CASSEGRRYNEQFF. The rearrangement uses TRBV2 and TRBJ2-1; D is possibly TRBD1 or TRBD2 (5 bases each). From germline, CDR1 is SNHLY and CDR2 FYNNEI. The CDR3 runs to 14 residues. Trimming cost V 3 bases and J 4 bases, with 10 bases left between them.

This clone was picked up one time. This chain joins TRBV13 and TRBJ2-7; D possibly corresponds to TRBD2 (6 bases). V was pared by 0 bases and J by 2 bases, with 14 bases between. Per germline, CDR1 PRHDT and CDR2 FYEKMQ (reference sequence). This CDR3 is 16 amino acids long. The chain's CDR3 is CASSLGTTAGPYEQYF. The CDR3 nucleotides are TGTGCCAGCAGCTTAGGTACTACGGCGGGGCCCTACGAGCAGTACTTC.

The chain carries TRBV5-4 and TRBJ2-5; D remains unclear. The CDR3 covers 14 residues. The germline V gene has CDR1 SGHNT and CDR2 YYREEE (reference sequence). Trimming left V 4 bases short and J 7 bases short, with 17 bases between. Written as DNA, the CDR3 is TGTGCCAGCAGCCATCCGGGTCCCTTGGGGACCCAGTACTTC. Protein product: CASSHPGPLGTQYF. The full variable domain, its missing parts supplied by reference TRBV5-4 and TRBJ2-5, is ETGVTQSPTHLIKTRGQQVTLRCSSQSGHNTVSWYQQALGQGPQFIFQYYREEENGRGNFPPRFSGLQFPNYSSELNVNALELDDSALYLCASSHPGPLGTQYFGPGTRLLVL.

This chain joins TRBV19 and TRBJ1-5, with 10 positions matching TRBD1. Germline CDR1 reads LNHDA; CDR2 reads SQIVND (reference sequence). The CDR3 has 17 residues. The ends lost 4 bases at V and 3 bases at J; junction bases unmatched: 9. The CDR3 DNA follows: TGTGCCAGTAGTAATGGGGGGACAGGGGTTACCAATCAGCCCCAGCATTTT. It encodes CASSNGGTGVTNQPQHF. The complete variable domain, with remaining parts taken from reference TRBV19 and TRBJ1-5, reads DGGITQSPKYLFRKEGQNVTLSCEQNLNHDAMYWYRQDPGQGLRLIYYSQIVNDFQKGDIAEGYSVSREKKESFPLTVTSAQKNPTAFYLCASSNGGTGVTNQPQHFGDGTRLSIL.